These T cell receptor beta chains were read from a single sample in a study of cytomegalovirus exposure and HLA in healthy donors. TCRdb's table, derived via immunoSEQ multiplex PCR, lists solely in-frame clones and lacks some. This table holds about 120,000 clones, roughly 89% found once. Sequencing was carried out using PBMCs. These receptors all come from a woman between 18 and 29 years old in good health and CMV-seronegative. Both conserved end residues are part of each CDR3. A D gene is named only where the DNA matches it firmly. Size tells how often a clone was seen (once, few, many) or the class of an expanded clone, and some rows leave it out.

NA,TRBJ2-7,NA,TRBV5-6,CASSLAWGRGHEQYF,TGTGCCAGCAGCTTGGCTTGGGGCAGGGGCCACGAGCAGTACTTC
NA,TRBJ2-7,NA,TRBV5-1,CASSHGGSPSYEQYF,TGCGCCAGCAGCCACGGTGGGAGTCCTTCCTACGAGCAGTACTTC
NA,TRBJ2-1,TRBD2,TRBV19,CASSFRTSGNEQFF,TGTGCCAGTAGTTTCCGGACTAGCGGCAATGAGCAGTTCTTC
NA,TRBJ2-1,TRBD2,TRBV7-9,CASSFIGLAGVGNEQFF,TGTGCCAGCAGCTTCATAGGCCTAGCGGGAGTAGGGAATGAGCAGTTCTTC
NA,TRBJ1-1,NA,TRBV4-1,CASSQEDPAGDTEAFF,TGCGCCAGCAGCCAAGAAGACCCAGCCGGGGACACTGAAGCTTTCTTT
NA,TRBJ1-2,TRBD1,TRBV5-1,CASSIGTGGNYGYTF,TGCGCCAGCAGCATAGGGACAGGGGGCAACTATGGCTACACCTTC
NA,TRBJ2-1,TRBD2,TRBV11-3,CASSRLPREFDEQFF,TGTGCCAGCAGCAGACTCCCGCGGGAGTTTGACGAGCAGTTCTTC
NA,TRBJ1-5,TRBD1,TRBV13,CASSSGTGGNQPQHF,TGTGCCAGCAGCTCCGGGACAGGGGGCAATCAGCCCCAGCATTTT
NA,TRBJ1-2,TRBD1,TRBV28,CASSFSGGDGYTF,TGTGCCAGCAGTTTTTCAGGGGGCGATGGCTACACCTTC
NA,TRBJ2-3,TRBD2,TRBV11-3,CASSLLLWTSGSQAPDTQYF,TGTGCCAGCAGCCTCCTCCTTTGGACTAGCGGGAGTCAGGCCCCAGATACGCAGTATTTT
NA,TRBJ2-5,NA,TRBV7-8,CASSPAYGLRQTQYF,TGTGCCAGCAGCCCAGCCTACGGATTGAGGCAGACCCAGTACTTC
NA,TRBJ2-7,NA,TRBV7-9,CASTRGGAREQYF,TGTGCCAGCACCAGAGGGGGGGCTAGGGAGCAGTACTTC
NA,TRBJ2-2,NA,TRBV6-5,CASKEGGELFF,TGTGCCAGCAAGGAGGGCGGGGAGCTGTTTTTT
once,TRBJ1-3,TRBD1,TRBV11-3,CASSDRVANTIYF,TGTGCCAGCAGCGACAGGGTGGCAAACACCATATATTTT
NA,TRBJ2-1,NA,TRBV5-4,CAYPSGNEQFF,TGTGCCTACCCGTCGGGGAATGAGCAGTTCTTC
NA,TRBJ1-3,NA,TRBV7-9,CASSSGVGHTIYF,TGTGCCAGCAGCTCCGGAGTGGGTCACACCATATATTTT
NA,TRBJ2-2,NA,TRBV30,CAWSRGGSGELFF,TGTGCCTGGTCCAGGGGAGGGTCCGGGGAGCTGTTTTTT
NA,TRBJ2-2,TRBD1,TRBV4-2,CASSQDRGLFTGELFF,TGTGCCAGCAGCCAAGACAGGGGGCTCTTCACCGGGGAGCTGTTTTTT
NA,TRBJ2-7,NA,TRBV25-1,CASSDITDRDYEQYF,TGTGCCAGCAGTGATATAACCGACAGAGACTACGAGCAGTACTTC
NA,TRBJ2-7,NA,TRBV5-4,CASSLGGSVQYF,TGTGCCAGCAGTCTGGGGGGTAGTGTGCAGTACTTC
NA,TRBJ2-2,TRBD2,TRBV5-1,CASSPTPGLAGAGELFF,TGCGCCAGCAGCCCGACACCGGGACTAGCGGGAGCCGGGGAGCTGTTTTTT
NA,TRBJ2-3,TRBD1,TRBV5-4,CASSFRDSSTDTQYF,TGTGCCAGCAGCTTTCGGGACAGTAGCACAGATACGCAGTATTTT
NA,TRBJ2-5,TRBD2,TRBV4-1,CASSQAELAEETQYF,TGCGCCAGCAGCCAAGCCGAACTAGCGGAAGAGACCCAGTACTTC